This TCR beta chain comes out of a study of T-cell reconstitution after alpha-beta-depleted transplantation in children. Preparation of the TCRbeta library involved a method that used unique molecular identifiers. TCRdb recomputed calls from the PCR reads with MiXCR, one row per CDR3 protein. The sample carries a few hundred thousand distinct CDR3 sequences, under 30% recorded once. Germline CDR1 reads SGHTA; CDR2 reads FQGNSA. This CDR3 has 19 amino acids. Of note for this clonotype: Antigen specificity is unknown. At one end the junction does not follow the germline gene, possibly because of a read error.

Findings and caveats of the study: One year after transplant, T-cell counts and diversity came mostly from newly produced T cells. Expanded clones from the graft, numbering several hundred, reportedly supplied alpha-beta T cells about two months after transplant.

Sequenced here: PBMCs, sampled before TCRalphabeta/CD19-depleted stem cell transplant. This clonotype was sampled from a girl aged 2 to 10 with Fanconi anemia, due to receive a stem cell transplant. V is TRBV7-2 and J is TRBJ2-5; 9 nucleotides line up with TRBD2. Here the CDR3 reads CASSLAGRAMTSGKETQYF. DNA of the CDR3: TGTGCCAGCAGCCTAGCAGGCAGGGCGATGACTAGCGGAAAAGAGACCCAGTACTTC.